This T cell receptor beta chain was retrieved from a study of blood T cell repertoires in COVID-19. Study overall: Samples representing acute and convalescent COVID-19 were sourced from the United States, Italy and Spain. Sources were T cells, B-cell-depleted T cells, or PBMCs; the material itself was cDNA or gDNA.

In the original analysis: The authors estimated nucleated cell counts from reference gene primer amplification. Here immunoSEQ multiplex PCR was the method, and the copy in TCRdb shows in-frame clones only, minus some. That table is the source of V, J and clone size, and D and trimming were worked out from the DNA. The profile shows around 94,000 clones, around 84% of them singletons. The CDR3 sequence is 14 residues long. Germline V lookup: CDR1 KGHSH, CDR2 LQKENI. Trimming stripped 4 bases from V and 6 bases from J, with 10 bases between. The V call is TRBV18, the J call TRBJ1-6; maybe TRBD1 (6 bases). This TCR derives from a man over 45 with active or convalescent COVID-19. Sample: peripheral blood. The DNA of the CDR3 is TGTGCCAGCTCACTCGACAGGATTAATTCACCCCTCCACTTT. Its translation: CASSLDRINSPLHF.